The clone carrying this T cell receptor (beta chain) has a handful of counts. Its antigen is undetermined. The CDR3 is made up of 14 amino acids. Per the germline V gene, CDR1 is KGHDR and CDR2 is SFDVKD. The V and J ends lost 4 bases and 0 bases respectively, with 8 bases between them. The data were obtained in a study of vaccination and CD4 T cells after COVID-19. Study overall: Cells were stimulated with overlapping spike peptides from SARS-CoV-2, HCoV-NL63, HCoV-OC43 and HCoV-229E.

CD4+ T cells that had been cultured provided DNA sequenced with the Oncomine TCR Beta short-read assay. TCRdb reanalysed the PCR reads using MiXCR and keeps one entry per CDR3 protein. This sample yields about 20,000 distinct CDR3 sequences, of which 55% are seen a single time; about 10% belongs to the top ten. Stated treatment: approximately 10-day PBMC culture with coronavirus spike peptide pools or control peptides (ViraFEST assay). PBMC cultures, at two million cells per well, received roughly 10 IU/ml IL-2 and around 11 ug/ml peptide pools. What was sequenced was CD4+ T cells from blood, cultured in vitro. This receptor was taken from a human donor who had recovered from COVID-19. The rearrangement uses TRBV24-1 and TRBJ1-1; tentatively, D is TRBD1 (5 bases). The CDR3 spells CATSEGGLNTEAFF. In nucleotides, the CDR3 is TGTGCCACCAGTGAGGGGGGATTGAACACTGAAGCTTTCTTT.